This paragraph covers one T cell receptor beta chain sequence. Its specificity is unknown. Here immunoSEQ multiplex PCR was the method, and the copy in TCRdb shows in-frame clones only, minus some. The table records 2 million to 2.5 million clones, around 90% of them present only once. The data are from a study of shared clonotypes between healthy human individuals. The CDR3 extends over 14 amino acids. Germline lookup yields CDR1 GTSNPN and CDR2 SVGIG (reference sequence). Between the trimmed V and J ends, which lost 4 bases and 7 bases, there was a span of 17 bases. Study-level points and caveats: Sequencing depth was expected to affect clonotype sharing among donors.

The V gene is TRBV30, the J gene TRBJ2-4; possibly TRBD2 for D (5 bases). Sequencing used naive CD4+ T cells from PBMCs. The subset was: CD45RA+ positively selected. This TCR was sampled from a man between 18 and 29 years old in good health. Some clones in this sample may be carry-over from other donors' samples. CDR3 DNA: TGTGCCTGGACCCCCGCCGGGATTCGGAACATTCAGTACTTC. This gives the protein CAWTPAGIRNIQYF.